This TCR beta chain was sequenced during a study of T cells in Graves' hyperthyroidism and ophthalmopathy (dated by TCRdb to about 2019). Background for the entire study: Peripheral blood was sampled at the time of initial diagnosis, prior to any treatment. According to the paper, TCR Vbeta CDR3 sequencing was carried out on 135 peripheral blood samples, which came from about 45 ophthalmopathy, some 73 hyperthyroidism and about 17 progressor patients. In more than 5 Graves' hyperthyroidism patients, the study also compared T-cell repertoires from thyroid tissue with T-cell repertoires from blood. To identify distinguishing TCR V-J signatures, a discovery cohort of roughly 100 patients was used, comprising 43 with Graves' ophthalmopathy and 57 with stable Graves' hyperthyroidism. The approximately 100 discovery patients were randomly split 7:3 into training and test sets. Whether ophthalmopathy could be predicted prospectively was tested in an independent validation cohort made up of 18 hyperthyroidism patients plus 17 patients who later progressed to ophthalmopathy. Once sampling was done, hyperthyroidism patients were given methimazole at a starting dose of 30 mg daily, whereas ophthalmopathy patients were given high-dose intravenous methylprednisolone. General findings and caveats noted by the study authors: Sample size was not statistically predetermined, and investigators were not blinded to group allocation. Ophthalmopathy was separated from stable hyperthyroidism by a 13 V-J signature model, with 85% to 90% sensitivity and about 81% specificity obtained in cross-validation and 80%/75% obtained in testing. Most expanded thyroid clonotypes (frequency above 0.001) were also detected in blood, a finding suggesting that blood repertoires may reflect thyroid immune responses. In validation, progression to ophthalmopathy was predicted by the model with nearly 71% sensitivity and 72.22% specificity, a median of around 5.9 months before onset.

This clonotype has a count of ten or more. Its recognized antigen is unknown. No qualities accompany the bases; no much larger clone lies one base away. V is shortened by 5 bases, J by 4 bases, and the region joining them spans 14 bases. CDR3 length: 14 amino acids, cysteine to phenylalanine. Just the 42-base CDR3 DNA is kept, in frame starting at base 1. Per the germline V gene, SGHVS is the CDR1 and FNYEAQ is the CDR2. TCR beta CDR3 regions were amplified from RNA transcripts. The first round of RT-PCR for the TCR CDR3 was performed with the HTBI primer set and the Qiagen OneStep RT-PCR kit. The libraries were constructed in a second round of multiplex PCR and then size-selected and purified. Paired-end sequencing of the libraries was performed with 100 bp reads on an Illumina HiSeq2000. In the authors' own workflow: SOAPnuke was used to process the raw data, removing reads that contained adapters or uncalled bases, had a mean Phred below 15, or lacked an exact match to the constant primer or identifier. COPE v1.2.5 was used to merge high-quality paired reads, and clonotypes were defined as unique nucleotide sequences. Clonotypes were aligned to IMGT TRBV, TRBD and TRBJ reference segments using MiTCR v1.1. The analysis included only V-J combinations with a frequency above 0.0001, which together covered around 99% of the repertoires. A TCS score was defined as the ratio between F50 (clonal expansion) and ExV (chaos), using BLOSUM62-based TCRdist between CDR3 peptides within each V-J. Welch's t-statistics and random forest reduced some 510 V-J features to under 15, which were used in a naive Bayes classifier (R e1071). Thyroid-blood repertoire similarity was quantified with the Morisita-Horn index. The public reads were reanalyzed by TCRdb: fastp trimming at Q25, MiXCR alignment, in-frame beta chains only. Every entry covers one CDR3 protein and lists the most common genes and DNA from its rows. The V and J calls were not made by the authors but by TCRdb's processing. In all, the sample holds hundreds of thousands of distinct CDR3 sequences, and 35% to 45% of those were seen once. Around 10% of the sample comes from the top ten.

Stable Graves' hyperthyroidism was defined as no progression to ophthalmopathy during 18 months of follow-up. Hyperthyroidism patients were newly diagnosed, had a disease duration of under 2 months, and were aged 18 to 65 years. The study excluded patients with uncontrolled infections, other autoimmune diseases, pregnancy or lactation. Diagnoses relied on clinical symptoms, serum thyroxine and TRAb, thyroid ultrasound and orbital computed tomography. PBMCs were isolated from more than 8 ml of fresh peripheral blood by Ficoll-Paque density gradient centrifugation. Total RNA was extracted using Trizol reagent, and RNA quality was assessed on an Agilent 2100 Bioanalyzer.

The clonotype originates from a man younger than 35 with Graves' hyperthyroidism. Here the chain combines TRBV7-6 and TRBJ2-5; TRBD1 is a possible D gene, resting on 5 matching bases. What was sequenced was blood. The DNA is as follows: TGTGCCAGCAGCCGTCGCGGTCAGGGAGAGACCCAGTACTTC. This encodes CASSRRGQGETQYF.